The 27 T cell receptor beta chains reported below all come from one sample, sequenced in a study of shared clonotypes between healthy human individuals. Measured with immunoSEQ multiplex PCR; TCRdb has only the in-frame clones, and not every one. Among some 2 million clones listed, roughly 94% were seen once. CD8 cells classed as naive were CD45RO-negative and positively selected for CCR7, excluding terminally differentiated effector memory CD45RA+ cells. Sample: naive CD8+ T cells sorted from blood. Every receptor here comes from a man between 18 and 29 years old in good health.

CDR3 DNA: TGTGCCAGCAGTATATTACAGGGTGGTCATGGCTACACCTTC. This encodes CASSILQGGHGYTF. The chain joins TRBV27 to TRBJ1-2, with D possibly being TRBD1 (6 bases). With 5 bases removed from V and 6 bases from J, the gap between germline ends came to 16 bases. Germline lookup yields CDR1 MNHEY and CDR2 SMNVEV (reference sequence). The CDR3 totals 14 residues.

V gene TRBV9 combines with J gene TRBJ2-1, with TRBD1 matching over 7 bases. Trimming removed 4 bases from V and 4 bases from J; junction bases left unmatched: 11. The CDR3 contains 16 residues. The V gene's germline CDR1 is SGDLS and CDR2 YYNGEE. The CDR3 DNA is TGTGCCAGCAGCCAAAAAAGACAGGGATCGTACAATGAGCAGTTCTTC. Its translation is CASSQKRQGSYNEQFF.

The chain uses TRBV9 and TRBJ2-6, with TRBD1 matching over 8 bases. From germline, CDR1 is SGDLS and CDR2 YYNGEE. CDR3 length: 15 amino acids. The trim removed 2 bases at V and 2 bases at J, leaving 0 bases unmatched. Here the CDR3 DNA reads TGTGCCAGCAGCGTGACAGGGGCTGGGGCCAACGTCCTGACTTTC. As protein: CASSVTGAGANVLTF.

This clone was observed a single time. A much larger clone lies one base from this, so it may be a read error. This rearrangement joins TRBV6-5 to TRBJ2-2; D call uncertain. The CDR3 has 11 residues. The germline CDR1 and CDR2 sequences are MNHEY and SVGAGI. V was clipped by 2 bases and J by 6 bases, with 1 base between them. The CDR3 reads CASSYPGELFF. The CDR3 region has the DNA TGTGCCAGCAGTTACCCCGGGGAGCTGTTTTTT.

The genes are TRBV13 and TRBJ2-1, with a tentative D call TRBD1 (6 bases). Germline assignment: CDR1 PRHDT and CDR2 FYEKMQ (reference sequence). Trimming pared 1 base from V and 7 bases from J, leaving 17 bases between. The CDR3 length is 16 residues. The CDR3 DNA is TGTGCCAGCAGCTTAGTTGCAGGGGTTCAATGGAATGAGCAGTTCTTC. This sequence encodes CASSLVAGVQWNEQFF.

The V and J genes are TRBV6-5 and TRBJ1-2; a weak D match, TRBD1 (6 bases). The CDR3 totals 14 residues. V gave up 6 bases and J gave up 8 bases, with 19 bases separating them. Germline V gene data show CDR1 as MNHEY and CDR2 as SVGAGI. The CDR3, as DNA: TGTGCCAGCAGCCCAACAGGGTTTCTTTACGGCTACACCTTC. Its translation: CASSPTGFLYGYTF.

V and J are TRBV15 and TRBJ2-2, with 7 bases fitting TRBD2. The CDR3 consists of 15 residues. Looked up from germline, CDR1 is LNHNV and CDR2 is YYDKDF (reference sequence). J lost 4 bases, V lost 6 bases, and 8 bases had no gene match. The CDR3 reads CATSLAGVATGELFF. In DNA, the CDR3 is TGTGCCACCAGTTTGGCGGGAGTGGCCACCGGGGAGCTGTTTTTT.

A remark on this clone: One end of the junction is discordant with germline, which a read error may explain. The chain couples TRBV7-7 to TRBJ2-7; tentative D call: TRBD2 (6 bases). Germline V gene data show CDR1 as SSHAT and CDR2 as FNYEAQ (reference sequence). CDR3 length: 14 amino acids. This CDR3 reads CASSPSWGAYEQYF. CDR3 nucleotide sequence: TGTGCTAGCAGCCCAAGTTGGGGGGCCTACGAGCAGTACTTC.

The chain employs TRBV9 and TRBJ2-1, with 10 bases identical to TRBD2. Germline assignment: CDR1 SGDLS and CDR2 YYNGEE. This CDR3 is 16 amino acids long. The ends lost 3 bases at V and 4 bases at J; junction bases unmatched: 7. The DNA of the CDR3 is TGTGCCAGCAGCGATCCTAGCGGGAGTCCGTACAATGAGCAGTTCTTC. Translation: CASSDPSGSPYNEQFF.

The chain recombines TRBV4-1 with TRBJ2-7; maybe TRBD1 (6 bases). The CDR3 contains 18 residues. CDR1 MGHRA and CDR2 YSYEKL come from the germline V gene. V lost 1 base to trimming and J lost 3 bases, with 22 bases between them. Written as DNA, the CDR3 is TGCGCCAGCAGCCAAGTGCCACAGGGCCTCGAGGGGTACTACGAGCAGTACTTC. Its protein is CASSQVPQGLEGYYEQYF.

V usage is TRBV27 and J usage is TRBJ2-7; 11 nucleotides match TRBD2. This CDR3 is 16 amino acids long. V lost 6 bases to trimming and J lost 7 bases; unmatched junction nucleotides: 14. CDR1 is MNHEY, CDR2 SMNVEV, per germline (reference sequence). The CDR3 region has the DNA TGTGCCAGCAGCCCGCTTGAAATAGCGGGAGGGCGAGAGCAGTACTTC. This gives the protein CASSPLEIAGGREQYF.

The J gene is TRBJ1-6, the V gene TRBV27; D unclear. The V gene lost 5 bases and the J gene lost 0 bases, with 11 bases spanning the gap. The CDR3 length is 16 residues. Germline loops: CDR1 MNHEY, CDR2 SMNVEV (reference sequence). The CDR3 here is CASSRDGDSYNSPLHF. CDR3 in DNA: TGTGCCAGCAGTCGTGACGGCGACTCCTATAATTCACCCCTCCACTTT.

This chain connects TRBV5-4 to TRBJ2-7, with 16 bases aligning to TRBD2. The CDR3 extends over 15 amino acids. V shed 3 bases and J 6 bases; nucleotides not matched to a gene: 3. CDR1 and CDR2 from the germline V gene are SGHNT and YYREEE (reference sequence). CDR3 region: CASSSGTSGRAEQYF. CDR3 coding DNA: TGTGCCAGCAGCTCGGGGACTAGCGGGAGGGCCGAGCAGTACTTC.

The chain combines TRBV2 with TRBJ2-3; 8 nucleotides line up with TRBD1. In germline, CDR1 is SNHLY, CDR2 FYNNEI. This CDR3 is built from 16 residues. V gave up 4 bases and J gave up 1 base; unmatched junction bases: 7. The DNA for the CDR3 is TGTGCCAGCAGTGTCTCTGGACAGGGCGGCACAGATACGCAGTATTTT. It translates to CASSVSGQGGTDTQYF.

As for this clone: Other DNA sequences in this specimen translate into the identical CDR3. V is TRBV6-5 and J is TRBJ2-7; D remains unclear. Germline assignment: CDR1 MNHEY and CDR2 SVGAGI. The CDR3 covers 15 residues. Trimming shortened V by 0 bases and J by 0 bases, and 9 bases separated the two germline ends. CDR3 coding DNA: TGTGCCAGCAGTTACTCGCCGAGCAGCTCCTACGAGCAGTACTTC. Amino acids: CASSYSPSSSYEQYF.

The V gene is TRBV7-9, the J gene TRBJ1-5, with TRBD1 matching over 10 bases. CDR1 and CDR2 from the germline V gene are SEHNR and FQNEAQ (reference sequence). The CDR3 contains 19 residues. Trimming cost V 1 base and J 0 bases; bases outside gene matches: 9. The CDR3 sequence: CASSLVAGTGVVSNQPQHF. DNA for the CDR3: TGTGCCAGCAGCTTAGTCGCCGGGACAGGGGTAGTTAGCAATCAGCCCCAGCATTTT.

In this sample, this clone turned up a few times. This chain links TRBV7-9 with TRBJ1-2, with D tentatively TRBD1 (5 bases). The CDR3 length is 15 residues. V was pared by 0 bases and J by 6 bases, with 14 bases between. Germline assignment: CDR1 SEHNR and CDR2 FQNEAQ (reference sequence). CDR3 coding DNA: TGTGCCAGCAGCTTAGCGCTGACCAGGGAGCATGGCTACACCTTC. Encoded protein: CASSLALTREHGYTF. Together with reference TRBV7-9 and TRBJ1-2, the CDR3 gives the full variable domain: DTGVSQNPRHKITKRGQNVTFRCDPISEHNRLYWYRQTLGQGPEFLTYFQNEAQLEKSRLLSDRFSAERPKGSFSTLEIQRTEQGDSAMYLCASSLALTREHGYTFGSGTRLTVV.

The chain is built from TRBV5-6 and TRBJ2-7, with 10 positions matching TRBD1. The V and J ends lost 0 bases and 2 bases, in that order; junction bases with no gene match: 2. The CDR3 spans 15 residues. Germline V gene data show CDR1 as SGHDT and CDR2 as YYEEEE. The CDR3 DNA is TGTGCCAGCAGCTTGGATGGACAGGGGGCCTACGAGCAGTACTTC. Amino acids: CASSLDGQGAYEQYF.

To note about this clone: The same CDR3 is also encoded by other DNA sequences in this sample. V and J are TRBV4-1 and TRBJ2-7; 8 positions agree with TRBD1. Germline V gives CDR1 MGHRA, CDR2 YSYEKL. V shed 4 bases and J 3 bases; nucleotides not matched to a gene: 8. The CDR3 has 15 amino acids. CDR3 bases: TGCGCCAGCAGCCCTACCGGGACAGGAGACTACGAGCAGTACTTC. Protein: CASSPTGTGDYEQYF.

The rearrangement joins TRBV5-4 to TRBJ1-2, with 8 bases matching TRBD1. The germline CDR1 and CDR2 sequences are SGHNT and YYREEE (reference sequence). The CDR3 consists of 14 residues. V was clipped by 3 bases and J by 5 bases; unmatched bases: 6. The DNA for the CDR3 is TGTGCCAGCAGCTCGGACAGGGTTTCGTATGGCTACACCTTC. It encodes CASSSDRVSYGYTF.

V gene TRBV14 combines with J gene TRBJ2-7; D possibly corresponds to TRBD2 (6 bases). Per the germline V gene, CDR1 is SGHDN and CDR2 is FVKESK. CDR3 size: 14 residues. Trimming stripped 0 bases from V and 2 bases from J, with 8 bases between. This CDR3 is CASSQEPGAYEQYF. The CDR3 nucleotides read TGTGCCAGCAGCCAAGAGCCGGGAGCCTACGAGCAGTACTTC.

The CDR3 here is CASSQGAGNSYEQYF. The DNA for the CDR3 is TGCGCCAGCAGCCAAGGAGCGGGGAACTCCTACGAGCAGTACTTC. The gene calls are TRBV4-1 and TRBJ2-7, with 7 bases identical to TRBD2. Germline V gives CDR1 MGHRA, CDR2 YSYEKL. Unmatched junction bases numbered 3, after V lost 1 base and J lost 0 bases. The CDR3 spans 15 residues.

This clone is a singleton in its sample. The CDR3 sequence is CASSSEGGSQPQHF. CDR3 sequence (DNA): TGTGCCAGCAGTTCGGAGGGGGGGTCTCAGCCCCAGCATTTT. The J gene is TRBJ1-5, the V gene TRBV6-1, with D possibly TRBD1 on 6 matching bases. Germline V gives CDR1 MNHNS, CDR2 SASEGT. There are 14 residues in the CDR3. Trimming pared 5 bases from V and 6 bases from J, leaving 14 bases between.

The chain has TRBV2 and TRBJ2-2; the D is unclear. The CDR3 covers 18 residues. Germline V gives CDR1 SNHLY, CDR2 FYNNEI. With 1 base removed from V and 2 bases from J, the gap between germline ends came to 17 bases. This CDR3 reads CASSEDGRTLLNTGELFF. The CDR3 DNA is TGTGCCAGCAGTGAAGACGGCAGGACCCTACTAAACACCGGGGAGCTGTTTTTT.

The chain joins TRBV28 to TRBJ2-7, with TRBD1 matching 7 bases. The ends lost 6 bases at V and 0 bases at J; junction bases unmatched: 8. Per the germline V gene, CDR1 is MDHEN and CDR2 is SYDVKM. The CDR3 runs to 15 residues. Here the CDR3 DNA reads TGTGCCAGCAGCCTCTTTCGGGACAGCTCCTACGAGCAGTACTTC. Its protein is CASSLFRDSSYEQYF. The full variable domain, in which reference TRBV28 and TRBJ2-7 provide the parts outside the CDR3, is DVKVTQSSRYLVKRTGEKVFLECVQDMDHENMFWYRQDPGLGLRLIYFSYDVKMKEKGDIPEGYSVSREKKERFSLILESASTNQTSMYLCASSLFRDSSYEQYFGPGTRLTVT.

The V and J genes are TRBV27 and TRBJ2-7; 10 bases map to TRBD1. The length of the CDR3 is 16 residues. Germline CDR1 MNHEY, CDR2 SMNVEV (reference sequence). J gave up 4 bases and V 5 bases, and 11 bases lay outside the gene matches. The CDR3 region is CASSNRAGTGAYEQYF. The CDR3 region has the DNA TGTGCCAGCAGTAACAGGGCCGGGACAGGGGCTTACGAGCAGTACTTC.

The chain carries TRBV6-1 and TRBJ1-2; D unclear. The length of the CDR3 is 14 residues. V shed 5 bases and J shed 4 bases, with 14 bases lying between them. The V gene's germline CDR1 is MNHNS and CDR2 SASEGT. For the CDR3, the DNA is TGTGCCAGCAGTTTTTCGGGCCCTGGCTATGGCTACACCTTC. This translates into CASSFSGPGYGYTF.